These 2 T cell receptor beta chains share one sample of origin, sequenced in a study of control samples from healthy donors and cancer patients. Repertoires were generated with immunoSEQ multiplex PCR, while TCRdb's copy carries only in-frame clones and drops some. The sample has some 120,000 clones, 85% to 90% seen once. The sequencing input was PBMCs. These receptors all stem from a woman aged 50 to 65 with colorectal cancer.

This clone was detected only once. The J gene is TRBJ2-4, the V gene TRBV19; a weak D match, TRBD2 (5 bases). The V end was cut by 0 bases, the J end by 0 bases, with 12 bases between. This CDR3 has 17 residues. Germline loops: CDR1 LNHDA, CDR2 SQIVND (reference sequence). DNA for the CDR3: TGTGCCAGTAGTATAGATCGGAGACGGGAAGCCAAAAACATTCAGTACTTC. Protein sequence: CASSIDRRREAKNIQYF.

The chain uses TRBV7-3 and TRBJ2-7; 10 bases fit TRBD1. Germline V lookup: CDR1 SGHTA, CDR2 FQGTGA. V lost 1 base to trimming and J lost 8 bases; unmatched junction nucleotides: 8. The CDR3 totals 15 residues. The DNA for the CDR3 is TGTGCCAGCAGCTTAAGGGCGGGACAGGGGATGAAGCAGTACTTC. Translated: CASSLRAGQGMKQYF.